Listed here are 9 T cell receptor beta chains from one sample, sequenced in a study of T cell responses to AZD1222 COVID-19 vaccine. The data were produced by immunoSEQ multiplex PCR, yet TCRdb's version contains in-frame clones alone and is incomplete. Among around 130,000 clones, roughly 93% were seen once, and the ten largest hold around 1.7%. The sequences come from peripheral blood, collected on day 0 of AZD1222 vaccination. Source of these receptors: an adult in good health.

The chain joins TRBV18 to TRBJ1-4; D remains unclear. The CDR3 is 12 residues long. V lost 3 bases and J lost 3, with 2 bases in between. The germline gives CDR1 KGHSH, CDR2 LQKENI. The CDR3 nucleotides read TGTGCCAGCTCACCTTCTAATGAAAAACTGTTTTTT. Translation: CASSPSNEKLFF.

A remark on this clone: Other DNA sequences within the sample encode an identical CDR3. This chain joins TRBV30 and TRBJ1-3, with D uncertain. V lost 0 bases, J lost 4 bases, and 4 bases lay in between. The CDR3 length is 12 residues. Germline CDR1 is GTSNPN and CDR2 is SVGIG (reference sequence). The CDR3 bases are TGTGCCTGGAGTGTCTTGGGAAACACCATATATTTT. It codes for CAWSVLGNTIYF.

This clone turned up a few times. The chain employs TRBV18 and TRBJ1-1; D unresolved. V was shortened by 1 base and J by 1 base, with 7 bases between the two germline ends. CDR3 length: 14 amino acids. Germline V gene data show CDR1 as KGHSH and CDR2 as LQKENI. CDR3 sequence reads: CASSPQGKNTEAFF. CDR3 sequence (DNA): TGTGCCAGCTCACCACAGGGCAAGAACACTGAAGCTTTCTTT.

The rearrangement joins TRBV5-1 to TRBJ1-2; TRBD1 is a possible D gene (6 bases). The CDR3 has 20 amino acids. Germline V gene lookup returns CDR1 SGHRS and CDR2 YFSETQ. The V end was cut by 1 base, the J end by 0 bases, with 25 bases between. The CDR3 here is CASSLTGKGPYVGANYGYTF. CDR3 coding DNA: TGCGCCAGCAGCTTGACAGGGAAGGGCCCCTATGTGGGGGCTAACTATGGCTACACCTTC.

The chain couples TRBV24-1 to TRBJ1-2, with a weak D call TRBD1 (6 bases). Trimming removed 2 bases from V and 4 bases from J, with 16 bases in between. The germline V gene encodes CDR1 KGHDR and CDR2 SFDVKD. The CDR3 loop spans 16 amino acids. The CDR3 DNA reads as TGTGCCACCAGTGATTCGTGGGGGGCAGCGGCCTATGGCTACACCTTC. Translating gives CATSDSWGAAAYGYTF.

The rearrangement uses TRBV29-1 and TRBJ1-1, with D tentatively TRBD1 (5 bases). V shed 4 bases and J shed 1 base, with 10 bases lying between them. CDR3 size: 13 residues. The germline CDR1 and CDR2 sequences are SQVTM and ANQGSEA. The CDR3 nucleotides read TGCAGCGTTGCGAAGGGGTGGAACACTGAAGCTTTCTTT. Protein: CSVAKGWNTEAFF.

This chain links TRBV6-5 with TRBJ1-1; D is undetermined. V was pared by 6 bases and J by 0 bases, with 11 bases between. The CDR3 extends over 14 amino acids. CDR1 MNHEY and CDR2 SVGAGI come from the germline V gene. This chain's CDR3 is CASSGNGVNTEAFF. CDR3 coding DNA: TGTGCCAGCAGCGGTAACGGGGTGAACACTGAAGCTTTCTTT.

CDR3 coding DNA: TGTGCCAGCAGTTCCACTCGGGACGCAATAACCTACGAGCAGTACTTC. It yields the protein CASSSTRDAITYEQYF. The chain carries TRBV6-5 and TRBJ2-7; D tentatively fits TRBD1 or TRBD2 (5 bases each). The germline V and J ends were trimmed by 4 bases and 2 bases, with 18 bases remaining between them. Germline values: CDR1 MNHEY, CDR2 SVGAGI. This CDR3 spans 16 amino acids.

The chain couples TRBV12-3 or TRBV12-4 to TRBJ1-5, with unresolved D. The ends were cut back, 1 base at V and 9 bases at J, with 7 bases in the middle. The CDR3 spans 12 residues. The CDR3 region is CASSLVGRPQHF. The CDR3 region has the DNA TGTGCCAGCAGTTTAGTGGGGAGGCCCCAGCATTTT.